These 14 T cell receptor beta chains originate from one sample sequenced in a study of T cell responses to AZD1222 COVID-19 vaccine. TCRdb keeps only in-frame clones here, not all; method: immunoSEQ multiplex PCR. The sample consists of 150,000 to 200,000 clones, about nine tenths of them appearing once. Specimen: peripheral blood, collected on day 0 of MenACWY control vaccination. These receptors were taken from an adult in good health.

This clone appeared once. The V gene is TRBV3-1 (or the pseudogene TRBV3-2), the J gene TRBJ2-7; TRBD2 matches at 7 bases. CDR3 length equals 12 residues. V was clipped by 5 bases and J by 6 bases; unmatched bases: 4. From germline, CDR1 is LGHDT and CDR2 YNNKEL (reference sequence). The CDR3 nucleotides are TGTGCCAGCAGCTGGACTAGAAGCGAGCAGTACTTC. The encoded protein is CASSWTRSEQYF.

This chain links TRBV2 with TRBJ2-5; TRBD2 aligns across 10 bases. The junction had 6 bases not matched to a gene; V was cut back by 7 bases and J by 4 bases. Per the germline V gene, CDR1 is SNHLY and CDR2 is FYNNEI. The CDR3 loop spans 14 amino acids. The DNA for the CDR3 is TGTGCCAGCACGGTAGCGGGGGGACGAGAGACCCAGTACTTC. Its translation is CASTVAGGRETQYF.

This chain joins TRBV6-5 and TRBJ2-7, with 10 bases aligning to TRBD1. The V gene's germline CDR1 is MNHEY and CDR2 SVGAGI. CDR3 length: 14 residues. The V gene end was trimmed by 7 bases and the J gene end by 2 bases; junction bases not matched to a gene: 5. The CDR3 nucleotides read TGTGCCAGCAACCGGGACAGGGGTACCTACGAGCAGTACTTC. This encodes CASNRDRGTYEQYF.

The gene calls are TRBV5-1 and TRBJ2-1; no definite D call. CDR1 and CDR2 from the germline V gene are SGHRS and YFSETQ. The CDR3 consists of 13 residues. With 3 bases removed from V and 6 bases from J, the gap between germline ends came to 10 bases. The DNA for the CDR3 is TGCGCCAGCAGCTCCCTACAGAGCAATGAGCAGTTCTTC. The encoded protein is CASSSLQSNEQFF.

The V gene is TRBV10-3, the J gene TRBJ2-7, with TRBD1 as a possible D gene (6 bases). Germline lookup yields CDR1 ENHRY and CDR2 SYGVKD. This CDR3 has 15 amino acids. The V gene lost 0 bases and the J gene lost 3 bases, with 12 bases spanning the gap. The CDR3 loop reads CAISESSQGNYEQYF. CDR3 in DNA: TGTGCCATCAGTGAGTCGTCCCAGGGGAACTACGAGCAGTACTTC.

The chain carries TRBV29-1 and TRBJ2-1, with D perhaps given as TRBD1 or TRBD2 (5 bases each). Trimming left V 3 bases short and J 5 bases short, with 17 bases between. Germline values: CDR1 SQVTM, CDR2 ANQGSEA. The CDR3 totals 15 residues. CDR3 bases: TGCAGCGTTGAGTTGGGCCCAGGGAGTCACAATGAGCAGTTCTTC. Translating gives CSVELGPGSHNEQFF.

The rearrangement uses TRBV27 and TRBJ2-7; D not resolved. Trimming pared 2 bases from V and 7 bases from J, leaving 15 bases between. Germline V gene lookup returns CDR1 MNHEY and CDR2 SMNVEV (reference sequence). The CDR3 runs 14 residues. CDR3 in amino acids: CASSLDFSGEEQYF. CDR3 nucleotides: TGTGCCAGCAGTTTAGATTTTTCAGGCGAAGAGCAGTACTTC.

The chain joins TRBV5-1 to TRBJ2-3; 7 bases are a match to TRBD1. CDR3 size: 16 residues. Germline V gene data show CDR1 as SGHRS and CDR2 as YFSETQ. The junction had 14 bases not matched to a gene; V was cut back by 4 bases and J by 6 bases. The CDR3 region is CASSPFRTGSGDTQYF. CDR3 nucleotide sequence: TGCGCCAGCAGCCCCTTTCGGACAGGTTCAGGGGATACGCAGTATTTT.

V and J are TRBV28 and TRBJ2-1, with TRBD2 as a possible D gene (5 bases). Per germline, CDR1 MDHEN and CDR2 SYDVKM. The CDR3 totals 11 residues. The V gene lost 5 bases and the J gene lost 9 bases, with 8 bases spanning the gap. The chain's CDR3 is CASSHRGEQFF. CDR3 DNA: TGTGCCAGCAGTCATCGGGGTGAGCAGTTCTTC.

This chain connects TRBV5-1 to TRBJ2-7; 8 bases are shared with TRBD2. This CDR3 is built from 14 residues. V dropped 4 bases and J dropped 5; count of bases not matched to a gene: 8. CDR1 and CDR2 from the germline V gene are SGHRS and YFSETQ. CDR3 nucleotides: TGCGCCAGCAGCACGTCGGGGGGGCTAGACGAGCAGTACTTC. Its protein product is CASSTSGGLDEQYF.

The rearrangement links TRBV11-2 to TRBJ1-2; 9 nucleotides agree with TRBD1. J was trimmed by 8 bases and V by 0 bases; bases with no gene match: 7. This CDR3 comprises 15 residues. Germline loops: CDR1 SGHAT, CDR2 FQNNGV. CDR3 sequence reads: CASSLDGDRENGYTF. The CDR3 DNA follows: TGTGCCAGCAGCTTAGATGGGGACAGGGAAAACGGCTACACCTTC.

The chain combines TRBV5-1 with TRBJ1-1; 9 bases agree with TRBD1. The CDR3 is 18 amino acids. After removal of 1 base from V and 1 base from J, the junction contained 11 bases not matched to a gene. From germline, CDR1 is SGHRS and CDR2 YFSETQ. CDR3 protein: CASSLSQTGGLGNTEAFF. In DNA, the CDR3 is TGCGCCAGCAGCTTGTCCCAAACAGGGGGCCTCGGGAACACTGAAGCTTTCTTT.

This clone was seen once. The V gene is TRBV5-4, the J gene TRBJ1-1; D uncertain. V gave up 0 bases and J gave up 4 bases, with 13 bases separating them. In germline, CDR1 is SGHNT, CDR2 YYREEE (reference sequence). This CDR3 region has 15 residues. CDR3 sequence (DNA): TGTGCCAGCAGCTTGGTAGGAGGGAGTGGCACTGAAGCTTTCTTT. This gives the protein CASSLVGGSGTEAFF.

The J gene is TRBJ1-4, the V gene TRBV29-1, with D possibly being TRBD1 (5 bases). Germline loops: CDR1 SQVTM, CDR2 ANQGSEA. Trimming removed 4 bases from V and 8 bases from J, with 14 bases in between. The CDR3 length is 13 residues. For the CDR3, the DNA is TGCAGCGTTGGGTGGCAGGGCAGGGAAAAACTGTTTTTT. Protein sequence: CSVGWQGREKLFF.